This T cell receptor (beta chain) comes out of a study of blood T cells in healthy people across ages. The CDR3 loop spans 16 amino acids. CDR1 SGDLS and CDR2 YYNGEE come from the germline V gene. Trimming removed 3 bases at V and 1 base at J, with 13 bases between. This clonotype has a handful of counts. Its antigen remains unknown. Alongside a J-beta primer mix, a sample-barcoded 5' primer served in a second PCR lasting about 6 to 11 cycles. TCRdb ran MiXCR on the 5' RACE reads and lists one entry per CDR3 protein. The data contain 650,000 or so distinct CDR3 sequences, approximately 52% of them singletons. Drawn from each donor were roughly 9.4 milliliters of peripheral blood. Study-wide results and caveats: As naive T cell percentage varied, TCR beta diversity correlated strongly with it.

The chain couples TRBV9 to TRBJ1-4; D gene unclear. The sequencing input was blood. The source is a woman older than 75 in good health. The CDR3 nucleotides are TGTGCCAGCAGCGCCCGGTACACGGGAACTAATGAAAAACTGTTTTTT. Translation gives CASSARYTGTNEKLFF.